The 4 T cell receptor beta chains listed next were all sequenced from one sample in a study of metastatic and nonmetastatic thyroid tumors. TCRdb ran MiXCR on the PCR reads. The table lists 30,000 or so clones, less than 25% of them singletons, with 2% to 3% in the top ten. Ahead of thyroid surgery, no patient had received treatment of any kind. The specimen was blood. The source of these receptors is a female donor with papillary thyroid cancer or a benign thyroid nodule (not recorded which). Some clones in this sample may be carry-over from other donors' samples.

This clone showed up many times. The chain combines TRBV14 with TRBJ1-1, with D unresolved. CDR1 and CDR2 (germline): SGHDN, FVKESK. V dropped 4 bases and J dropped 4 bases, with 10 bases sitting between them. The CDR3 sequence is 13 residues long. DNA for the CDR3: TGTGCCAGCAGCCGAAAGTTGGGCACTGAAGCTTTCTTT. This encodes CASSRKLGTEAFF.

Remarks on this clone: The CDR3 carries no conserved terminal phenylalanine or tryptophan, so it likely arises from a read error. No DNA is shown, since the ends of the CDR3 on it are uncertain; the CDR3 is the one TCRdb lists. The chain joins TRBV27 to TRBJ1-2. Germline lookup yields CDR1 MNHEY and CDR2 SMNVEV (reference sequence). Counting both end residues, the CDR3 totals 12 amino acids. The CDR3 reads CASKGPVYGNTL.

This clone is medium-sized within its sample. The chain employs TRBV28 and TRBJ2-7; D remains ambiguous. CDR3 length: 11 amino acids. CDR1 is MDHEN, CDR2 SYDVKM, per germline. V was trimmed by 6 bases and J by 3 bases, leaving 6 bases between them. CDR3 sequence: CASSPGYEQYF. DNA of the CDR3: TGTGCCAGCAGCCCGGGCTACGAGCAGTACTTC.

This clone was recorded many times. The rearrangement links TRBV11-3 to TRBJ2-1, with 7 nucleotides matching TRBD2. The CDR3 totals 16 residues. Germline CDR1 reads SGHNT; CDR2 reads YENEEA. Trimming at V came to 4 bases and at J to 4 bases, leaving 10 bases not matched to a gene. This CDR3 reads CASSSLLAADYNEQFF. The CDR3 nucleotides read TGTGCCAGCAGCTCCTTGCTAGCGGCAGATTACAATGAGCAGTTCTTC.